The T cell receptor (beta chain) under discussion was sequenced for a study of a mutant IDH1 vaccine in newly diagnosed glioma (dated by TCRdb to about 2021). Looking at the study overall: Across visits V03 through V10, patients got a total of eight vaccinations, given in weeks 1, 3, 5, 7, 11, 15, 19 and 23. Longitudinal TCRB deep sequencing was done for 25 treated patients, wherever samples were available for exploratory analyses. Prior to enrollment, patients had been given standard therapy consisting of radiotherapy alone, temozolomide alone, or radiochemotherapy with temozolomide, with the combination given to most patients. In the chemotherapy-containing groups, vaccination started alongside temozolomide cycles, whereas in patients who had radiotherapy alone it started 4-6 weeks after radiotherapy. Of the 30 to 35 patients who were treated, about 62% were male and approximately 38% were female, and the mean age was around 40 years. Peripheral blood was collected at six visits: V03 (baseline), V05, V07, V10, V12 and V13.

Trimming removed 4 bases from V and 10 bases from J, leaving 18 bases between the germline ends. CDR1 and CDR2 were assigned from the germline V gene as SGDLS and YYNGEE. The CDR3 covers 14 residues, taking in both the cysteine and the phenylalanine. The kept DNA is CDR3 alone, 42 bases in frame from the first base. About this clone: Its specific antigen is unknown. No per-base quality is available; no much larger clone lies one base away.

What the time point label conveys for this sample: week 5, during vaccination. Each vaccine dose was 300 ug of a 20-mer mutant IDH1 peptide in Montanide, given subcutaneously with topical imiquimod. The donors had newly diagnosed IDH1-mutant astrocytomas of WHO grade 3 or 4 that showed loss of nuclear ATRX. The samples were drawn from NOA16, a multicentre, single-arm, open-label phase I trial in Germany that tested a mutant IDH1 peptide vaccine in humans for the first time. Genomic DNA for TCRB sequencing was extracted from EDTA blood using the DNeasy Blood and Tissue Kit. General study outcomes and caveats: Immune responses induced by the vaccine were seen in roughly 95% of patients across multiple MHC alleles. PBMC samples for TCRB deep sequencing were selected based on availability. It was noted by the authors that analyses of patient blood samples could not be reproduced owing to sample limitations. Pseudoprogression seemed to be unrelated to changes in the top peripheral T cell clonotypes found by TCRB sequencing.

To prepare the library, the immunoSEQ multiplex PCR assay was applied. Rearranged TCR beta chain sequences were amplified with the hsTCRB Kit following the manufacturer's protocol. TCRB libraries were sequenced on an Illumina MiSeq. Under the source paper's analysis protocol: The kit vendor's proprietary platform handled demultiplexing, trimming and gene mapping. Here the immuneACCESS table is served through TCRdb, limited to in-frame sequences with V and J called. Missing clones are a known gap in these copies; in checked studies unresolved V genes cover under half, and the rest lacks a known reason. V, J and clone size are those of that table, while D and trimming were read from the DNA. This sample lists about 42,000 clones; approximately 85% were detected once. The leading ten clones occupy about 1.5% of the sample.

The sequences come from PBMCs, collected from a glioma patient whose treatment included an IDH1 peptide vaccine. The chain is assembled from TRBV9 and TRBJ2-1; TRBD2 is a weak D gene call, 5 bases matching. The origin of this receptor is a man aged 35 to 55 with glioma. Here is the DNA: TGTGCCAGCAGCCCAAATATACTAGTAGGCGAGCAGTTCTTC. Translation gives CASSPNILVGEQFF. Where the CDR3 stops, the reference TRBV9 and TRBJ2-1 genes take over; the full variable domain is DSGVTQTPKHLITATGQRVTLRCSPRSGDLSVYWYQQSLDQGLQFLIQYYNGEERAKGNILERFSAQQFPDLHSELNLSSLELGDSALYFCASSPNILVGEQFFGPGTRLTVL.